This TCR beta chain originates from a study of cytomegalovirus exposure and HLA in healthy donors. Notes on the study in general: A later look showed TCR association rates differing by HLA locus, highest for DRB1 and lowest for HLA-C. Accurate predictions that matched the HLA-A and HLA-B alleles of most subjects were reportedly made from TCR beta sequences. Most TCR sequences were seen very rarely across donors, but some public TCRs occurred in many.

CDR3 size: 15 residues. The germline V gene encodes CDR1 MDHEN and CDR2 SYDVKM. Worth noting for this clone: Its antigen is undetermined. At one boundary the junction diverges from the germline segment, which might be a read error.

Primers included in the PCR were 60 Vbeta and 13 Jbeta primers. The protocol was immunoSEQ multiplex PCR, while the TCRdb copy is restricted to in-frame clones and leaves out a portion. The data contain approximately 140,000 clones, more than 75% of them singletons. The specimen sequenced was PBMCs. The V and J genes are TRBV28 and TRBJ2-1, with 10 bases fitting TRBD2. This TCR was sampled from a woman aged 35 to 49 in good health and CMV-seropositive. CDR3 loop: CASRTSGRAHNERFF. In DNA, the CDR3 is TGTGCCAGCAGAACAAGCGGGAGGGCCCACAATGAGCGGTTCTTC. Full variable domain (missing parts from reference TRBV28 and TRBJ2-1): DVKVTQSSRYLVKRTGEKVFLECVQDMDHENMFWYRQDPGLGLRLIYFSYDVKMKEKGDIPEGYSVSREKKERFSLILESASTNQTSMYLCASRTSGRAHNERFFGPGTRLTVL.